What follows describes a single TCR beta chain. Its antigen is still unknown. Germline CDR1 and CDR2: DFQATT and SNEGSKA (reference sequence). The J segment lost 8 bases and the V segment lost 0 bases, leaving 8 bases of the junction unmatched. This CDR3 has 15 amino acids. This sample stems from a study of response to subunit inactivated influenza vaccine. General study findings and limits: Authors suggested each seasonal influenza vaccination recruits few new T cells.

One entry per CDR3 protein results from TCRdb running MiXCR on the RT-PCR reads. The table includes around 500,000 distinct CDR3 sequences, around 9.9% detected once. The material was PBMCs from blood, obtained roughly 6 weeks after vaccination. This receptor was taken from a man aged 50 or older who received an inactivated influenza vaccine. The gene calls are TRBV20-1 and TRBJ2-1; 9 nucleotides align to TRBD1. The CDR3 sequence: CSARDWDRADDEQFF. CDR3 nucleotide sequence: TGCAGTGCTAGAGATTGGGACAGGGCGGATGATGAGCAGTTCTTC.